This TCR beta chain was obtained from a study of shared clonotypes between healthy human individuals. TCRdb keeps only in-frame clones here, not all; method: immunoSEQ multiplex PCR. The data contain some 1,400,000 clones, roughly 95% of them singletons. On this clone: The same CDR3 can be traced to other DNA sequences in this sample.

This sequence was found in a man aged 25 to 45 in good health. The sample comprised naive CD4+ T cells sorted from blood. As to subset: CD45RA+ positively selected.

CDR3 sequence: CASRGGGQPQHF. The CDR3 DNA follows: TGTGCCAGCAGGGGGGGAGGTCAGCCCCAGCATTTT. The gene calls are TRBV28 and TRBJ1-5; D possibly corresponds to TRBD1 (5 bases). Germline assignment: CDR1 MDHEN and CDR2 SYDVKM. The CDR3 totals 12 residues. Trimming pared 6 bases from V and 6 bases from J, leaving 9 bases between.